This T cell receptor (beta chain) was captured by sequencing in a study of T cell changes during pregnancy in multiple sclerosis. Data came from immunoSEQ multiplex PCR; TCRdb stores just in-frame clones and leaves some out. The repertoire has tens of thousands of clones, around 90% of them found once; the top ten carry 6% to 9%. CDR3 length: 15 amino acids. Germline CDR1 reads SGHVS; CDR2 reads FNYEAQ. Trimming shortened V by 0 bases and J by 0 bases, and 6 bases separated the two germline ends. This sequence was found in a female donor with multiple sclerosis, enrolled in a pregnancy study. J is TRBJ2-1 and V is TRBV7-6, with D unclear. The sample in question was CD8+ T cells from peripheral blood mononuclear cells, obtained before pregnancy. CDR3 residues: CASSLAESSYNEQFF. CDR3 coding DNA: TGTGCCAGCAGCTTAGCTGAGAGCTCCTACAATGAGCAGTTCTTC.